Here is one T cell receptor (beta chain) with its context. This clonotype was detected a few times. Its antigen remains undetermined. No clone much larger than this one lies a single base away; base qualities are absent. According to the study, the label for this sample's treatment or condition signals: live attenuated yellow fever vaccine strain. At every blood-draw timepoint, two biological replicates of bulk PBMCs were collected. PBMCs were isolated from peripheral blood using a standard Ficoll-Paque protocol. RNA was extracted with TriZol from bulk PBMCs, CD4 and CD8 fractions, and dextramer-positive and dextramer-negative fractions. The germline V gene (reference sequence) sets CDR1 to SEHNR and CDR2 to FQNEAQ. The germline V and J ends show losses of 6 bases and 1 base respectively, and no gene match explains 6 bases of the junction. There are 15 amino acids in the CDR3, from cysteine to phenylalanine inclusive. The read is trimmed to its CDR3 DNA, 45 bases read in frame from base 1.

The data were obtained in a study of T cells after yellow fever vaccination (dated by TCRdb to between 2018 and 2021). With regard to the full study: Libraries from fractions with low cell numbers were prepared with the SMART-Seq v4 Ultra Low Input RNA kit. To follow T-cell clones before and after primary and booster YFV17D yellow fever vaccination, bulk TCR alpha and beta repertoires were sequenced over time. The cohort comprised two healthy male donors, one aged 18 to 30 and one aged 30 to 40 years. Blood was collected at multiple timepoints before and after primary and secondary immunization, and bulk PBMC replicates and cell subsets were isolated.

On the study overall, not on this receptor specifically: Compared with the primary T-cell response, the secondary T-cell response was faster but weaker, reaching its peak on day 5 rather than on day 15. After the booster, most of the clones that had expanded following primary vaccination were detected again (almost 98% of CD4 and roughly 90% of CD8), which suggests that memory was broadly maintained. Because only a couple of donors were included in the study, the extent to which the findings can be generalized is limited. Computational filtering was required because FACS-sorted repertoires could contain abundant contaminating clonotypes from the bulk population. A small share of clonotypes was detected in both CD4 and CD8 compartments, with the overlap likely arising from convergent recombination.

TCR cDNA was made using 5'RACE template switching, a step that added a universal primer site and unique molecular identifiers. Priming of cDNA synthesis was performed from both the TCR alpha and TCR beta constant segments. Library amplification used two PCR steps, and the second PCR step added sample barcodes and sequencing adapters. Libraries were sequenced on Illumina HiSeq 2500 (2x100 bp) or NovaSeq (2x150 bp). The study's processing was this. Reads were demultiplexed and collapsed into UMI consensus sequences with MIGEC, and V(D)J alignment was performed with MiXCR. Clonotypes responding to the vaccine were identified with edgeR on replicate PBMC samples, with the criteria of FDR below 0.01 and a log2 fold change above 5 up to day 15. Each bulk clonotype received a CD4 or CD8 identity based on whether the sequenced CD4 or CD8 repertoire contained that clonotype at higher abundance. The public reads were run again by TCRdb, first through fastp at Q25 and then through MiXCR, and only productive beta chains were kept. Each entry is one CDR3 protein sequence, shown with its most common DNA and genes. The V and J calls were not made by the authors but by TCRdb's processing. In all, the sample holds 600,000 to 750,000 distinct CDR3 sequences, and approximately 13% of those were seen once. The ten most abundant clones make up more than 12% of the sample.

This TCR was sampled from a young man who received the YFV17D yellow fever vaccine. The sequencing used PBMCs, collected on the day of the yellow fever booster vaccination. The rearrangement joined TRBV7-9 to TRBJ2-7, with 10 middle bases fitting TRBD2. The CDR3 corresponds to CASRAGTSDSYEQYF. Read as DNA, the sequence is TGTGCCAGCAGAGCCGGGACTAGCGATTCCTACGAGCAGTACTTC. The CDR3 plus the reference TRBV7-9 and TRBJ2-7 genes for the other parts give the full variable domain: DTGVSQNPRHKITKRGQNVTFRCDPISEHNRLYWYRQTLGQGPEFLTYFQNEAQLEKSRLLSDRFSAERPKGSFSTLEIQRTEQGDSAMYLCASRAGTSDSYEQYFGPGTRLTVT.